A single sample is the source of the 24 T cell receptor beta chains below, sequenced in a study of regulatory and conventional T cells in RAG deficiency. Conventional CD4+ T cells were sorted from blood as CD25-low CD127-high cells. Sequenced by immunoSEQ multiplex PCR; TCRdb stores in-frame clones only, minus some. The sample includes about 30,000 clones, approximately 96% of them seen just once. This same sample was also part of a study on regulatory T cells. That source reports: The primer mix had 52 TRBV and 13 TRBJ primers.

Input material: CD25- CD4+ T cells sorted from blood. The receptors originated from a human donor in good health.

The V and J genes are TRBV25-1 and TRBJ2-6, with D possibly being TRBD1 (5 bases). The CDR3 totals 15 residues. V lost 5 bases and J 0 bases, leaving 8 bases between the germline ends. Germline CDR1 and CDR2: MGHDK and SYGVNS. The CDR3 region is CASSRGSSGANVLTF. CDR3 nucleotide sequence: TGTGCCAGCAGTAGGGGAAGCTCTGGGGCCAACGTCCTGACTTTC.

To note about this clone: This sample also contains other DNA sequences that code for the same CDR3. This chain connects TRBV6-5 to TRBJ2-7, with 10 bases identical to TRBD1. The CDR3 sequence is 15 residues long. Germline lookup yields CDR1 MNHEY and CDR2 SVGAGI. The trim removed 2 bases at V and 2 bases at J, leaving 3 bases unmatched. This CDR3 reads CASSYRDRGPYEQYF. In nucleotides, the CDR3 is TGTGCCAGCAGTTACCGGGACAGGGGCCCCTACGAGCAGTACTTC.

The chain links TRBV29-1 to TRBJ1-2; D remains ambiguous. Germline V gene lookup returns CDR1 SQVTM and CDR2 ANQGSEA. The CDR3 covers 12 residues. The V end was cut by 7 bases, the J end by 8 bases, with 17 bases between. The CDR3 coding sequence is TGCAGCGGGATGAATTCAGGCTTGGGCTACACCTTC. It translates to CSGMNSGLGYTF.

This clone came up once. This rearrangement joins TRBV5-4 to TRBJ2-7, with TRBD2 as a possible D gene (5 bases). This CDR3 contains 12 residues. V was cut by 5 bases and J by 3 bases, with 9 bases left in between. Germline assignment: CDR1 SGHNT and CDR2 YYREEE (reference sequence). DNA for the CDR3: TGTGCCAGCAGGAGCGGATTCTACGAGCAGTACTTC. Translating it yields CASRSGFYEQYF.

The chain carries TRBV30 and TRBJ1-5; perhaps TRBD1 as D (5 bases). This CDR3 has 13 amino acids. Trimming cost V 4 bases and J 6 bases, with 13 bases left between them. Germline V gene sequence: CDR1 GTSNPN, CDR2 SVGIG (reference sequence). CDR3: CAWIGQGGQPQHF. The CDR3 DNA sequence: TGTGCCTGGATCGGGCAGGGAGGTCAGCCCCAGCATTTT.

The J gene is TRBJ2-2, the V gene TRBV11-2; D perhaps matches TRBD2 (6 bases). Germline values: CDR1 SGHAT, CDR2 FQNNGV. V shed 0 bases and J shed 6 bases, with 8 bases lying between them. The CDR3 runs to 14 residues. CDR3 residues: CASSLDAGSGELFF. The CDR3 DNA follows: TGTGCCAGCAGCTTAGATGCGGGATCCGGGGAGCTGTTTTTT.

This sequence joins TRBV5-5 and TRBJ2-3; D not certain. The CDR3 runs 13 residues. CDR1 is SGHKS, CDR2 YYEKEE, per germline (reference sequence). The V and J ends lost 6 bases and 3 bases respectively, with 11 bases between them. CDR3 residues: CASTSLATDTQYF. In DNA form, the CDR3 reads TGTGCCAGCACCTCTCTCGCGACAGATACGCAGTATTTT.

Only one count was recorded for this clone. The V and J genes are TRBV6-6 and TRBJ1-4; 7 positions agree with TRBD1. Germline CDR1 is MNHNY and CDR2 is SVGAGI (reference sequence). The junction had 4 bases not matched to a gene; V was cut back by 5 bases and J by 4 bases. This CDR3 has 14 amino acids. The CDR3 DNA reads TGTGCCAGCAGTCGGGACAGCCTTAATGAAAAACTGTTTTTT. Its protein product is CASSRDSLNEKLFF.

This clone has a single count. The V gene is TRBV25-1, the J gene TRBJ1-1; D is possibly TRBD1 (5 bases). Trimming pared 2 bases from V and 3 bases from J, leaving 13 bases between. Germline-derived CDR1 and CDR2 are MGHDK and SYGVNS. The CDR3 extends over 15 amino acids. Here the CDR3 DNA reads TGTGCCAGCAGTGAAAGGGGAATAGGTTACACTGAAGCTTTCTTT. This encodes CASSERGIGYTEAFF.

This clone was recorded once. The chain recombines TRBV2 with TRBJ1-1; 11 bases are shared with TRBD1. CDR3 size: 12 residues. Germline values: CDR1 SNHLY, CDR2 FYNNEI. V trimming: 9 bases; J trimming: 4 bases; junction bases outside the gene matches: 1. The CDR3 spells CARDRGRTEAFF. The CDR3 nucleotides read TGTGCCAGGGACAGGGGGCGCACTGAAGCTTTCTTT.

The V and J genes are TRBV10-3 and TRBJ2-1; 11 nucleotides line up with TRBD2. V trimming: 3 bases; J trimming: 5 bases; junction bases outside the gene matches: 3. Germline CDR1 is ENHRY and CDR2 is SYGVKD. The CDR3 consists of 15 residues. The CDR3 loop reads CAISDGTSGNNEQFF. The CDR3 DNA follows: TGTGCCATCAGTGATGGGACTAGCGGTAACAATGAGCAGTTCTTC.

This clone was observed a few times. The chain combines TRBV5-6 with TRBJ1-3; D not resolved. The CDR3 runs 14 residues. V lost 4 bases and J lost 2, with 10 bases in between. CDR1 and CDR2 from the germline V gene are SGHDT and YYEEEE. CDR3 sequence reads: CASSLRGAGNTIYF. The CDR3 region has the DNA TGTGCCAGCAGCCTTCGGGGTGCTGGAAACACCATATATTTT. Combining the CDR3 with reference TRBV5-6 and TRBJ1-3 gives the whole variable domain DAGVTQSPTHLIKTRGQQVTLRCSPKSGHDTVSWYQQALGQGPQFIFQYYEEEERQRGNFPDRFSGHQFPNYSSELNVNALLLGDSALYLCASSLRGAGNTIYFGEGSWLTVV.

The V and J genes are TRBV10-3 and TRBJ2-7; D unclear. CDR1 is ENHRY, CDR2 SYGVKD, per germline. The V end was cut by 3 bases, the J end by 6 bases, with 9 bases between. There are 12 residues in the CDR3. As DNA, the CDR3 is TGTGCCATCAGTGACGCCGGGTCCGAGCAGTACTTC. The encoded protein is CAISDAGSEQYF.

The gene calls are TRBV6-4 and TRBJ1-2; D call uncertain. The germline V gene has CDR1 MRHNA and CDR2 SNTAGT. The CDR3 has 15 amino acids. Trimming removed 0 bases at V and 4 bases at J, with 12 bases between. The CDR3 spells CASSDSGSSFYGYTF. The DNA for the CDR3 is TGTGCCAGCAGTGACTCGGGGAGTTCTTTCTATGGCTACACCTTC.

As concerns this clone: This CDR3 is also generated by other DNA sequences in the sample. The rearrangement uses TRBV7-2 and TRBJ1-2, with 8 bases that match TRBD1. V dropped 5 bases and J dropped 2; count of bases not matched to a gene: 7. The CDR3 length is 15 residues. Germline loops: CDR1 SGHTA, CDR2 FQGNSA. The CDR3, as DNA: TGTGCCAGCAGCAGGGGGACAGGAGGCAACTATGGCTACACCTTC. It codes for CASSRGTGGNYGYTF.

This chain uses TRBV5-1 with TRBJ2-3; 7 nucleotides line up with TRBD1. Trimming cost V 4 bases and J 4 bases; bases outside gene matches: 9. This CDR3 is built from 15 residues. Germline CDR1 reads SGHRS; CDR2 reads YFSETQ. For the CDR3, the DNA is TGCGCCAGCAGCCTAAGACAGGGCCCAGCAGATACGCAGTATTTT. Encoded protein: CASSLRQGPADTQYF.

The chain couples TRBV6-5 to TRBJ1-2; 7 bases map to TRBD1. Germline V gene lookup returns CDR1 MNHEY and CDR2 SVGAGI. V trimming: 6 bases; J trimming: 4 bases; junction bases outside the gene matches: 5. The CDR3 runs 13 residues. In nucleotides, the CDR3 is TGTGCCAGCAGGAAGGACAGGAGCTATGGCTACACCTTC. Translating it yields CASRKDRSYGYTF.

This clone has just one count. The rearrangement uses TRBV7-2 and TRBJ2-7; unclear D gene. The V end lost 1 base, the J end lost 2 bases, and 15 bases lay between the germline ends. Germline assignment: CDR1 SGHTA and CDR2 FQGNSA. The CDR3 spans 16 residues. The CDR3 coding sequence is TGTGCCAGCAGCTTAGTAGCCGTCAGTTCAGCCTACGAGCAGTACTTC. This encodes CASSLVAVSSAYEQYF.

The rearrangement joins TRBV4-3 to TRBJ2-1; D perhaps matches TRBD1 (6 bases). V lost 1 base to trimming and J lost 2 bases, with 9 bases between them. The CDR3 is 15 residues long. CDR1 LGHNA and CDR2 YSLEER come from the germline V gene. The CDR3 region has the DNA TGCGCCAGCAGCCAAGGAGGACAGCCCTACAATGAGCAGTTCTTC. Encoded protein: CASSQGGQPYNEQFF.

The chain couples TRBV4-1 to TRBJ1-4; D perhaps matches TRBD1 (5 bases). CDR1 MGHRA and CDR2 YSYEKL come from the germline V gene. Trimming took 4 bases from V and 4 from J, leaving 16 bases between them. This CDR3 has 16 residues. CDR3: CASSRGEGLFNEKLFF. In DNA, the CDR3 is TGCGCCAGCAGCCGCGGGGAGGGACTATTTAATGAAAAACTGTTTTTT.

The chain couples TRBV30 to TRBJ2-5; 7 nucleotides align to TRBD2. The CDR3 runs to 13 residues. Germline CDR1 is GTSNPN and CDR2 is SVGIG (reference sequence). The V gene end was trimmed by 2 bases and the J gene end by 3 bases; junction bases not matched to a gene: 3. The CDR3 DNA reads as TGTGCCTGGAGTACGGGGACTAAAGAGACCCAGTACTTC. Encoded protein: CAWSTGTKETQYF.

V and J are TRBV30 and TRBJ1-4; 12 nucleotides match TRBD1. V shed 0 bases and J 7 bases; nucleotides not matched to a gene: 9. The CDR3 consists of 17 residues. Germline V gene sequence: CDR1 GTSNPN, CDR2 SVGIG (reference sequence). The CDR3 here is CAWSVLGTGGVSEKLFF. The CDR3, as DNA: TGTGCCTGGAGTGTACTGGGGACAGGGGGCGTTAGTGAAAAACTGTTTTTT.

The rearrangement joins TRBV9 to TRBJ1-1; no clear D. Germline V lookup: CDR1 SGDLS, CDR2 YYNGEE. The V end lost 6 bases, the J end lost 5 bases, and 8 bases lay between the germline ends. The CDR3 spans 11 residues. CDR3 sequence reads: CASNEGTEAFF. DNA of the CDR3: TGTGCCAGCAACGAGGGAACTGAAGCTTTCTTT.

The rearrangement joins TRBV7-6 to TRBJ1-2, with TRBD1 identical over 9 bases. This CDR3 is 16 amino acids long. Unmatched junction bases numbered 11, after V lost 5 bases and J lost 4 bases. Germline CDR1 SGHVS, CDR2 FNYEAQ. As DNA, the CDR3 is TGTGCCAGCAGCGTGAGACAGGGGGGAAGTAGCTATGGCTACACCTTC. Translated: CASSVRQGGSSYGYTF.